The entry that follows covers one T cell receptor beta chain sequence. Its antigen is still unknown. Method: immunoSEQ multiplex PCR; TCRdb's copy keeps in-frame clones and lacks some. The sample has tens of thousands of clones, 88% seen once. This sample is drawn from a study of T cell responses to AZD1222 COVID-19 vaccine. The length of the CDR3 is 15 residues. Germline assignment: CDR1 SQVTM and CDR2 ANQGSEA. Unmatched junction bases numbered 8, after V lost 3 bases and J lost 3 bases. Second-dose timings of about 4 or about 12 weeks were pooled. General study points: Repertoire sampling happened only post peak T cell response. The sample set comprised mostly white British donors with more females, and clonal diversity was possibly underestimated. Receipt of two AZD1222 doses was followed by a rise in Spike-specific TCR breadth and depth.

V is TRBV29-1 and J is TRBJ1-2; 9 nucleotides line up with TRBD1. Here the sequenced sample was peripheral blood, taken 28 days after the second AZD1222 dose. This receptor was taken from an adult who received the AZD1222 COVID-19 vaccine. The CDR3 region is CSVEGDREGYYGYTF. DNA for the CDR3: TGCAGCGTTGAGGGGGACAGGGAGGGCTACTATGGCTACACCTTC. Full variable domain (missing parts from reference TRBV29-1 and TRBJ1-2): SAVISQKPSRDICQRGTSLTIQCQVDSQVTMMFWYRQQPGQSLTLIATANQGSEATYESGFVIDKFPISRPNLTFSTLTVSNMSPEDSSIYLCSVEGDREGYYGYTFGSGTRLTVV.